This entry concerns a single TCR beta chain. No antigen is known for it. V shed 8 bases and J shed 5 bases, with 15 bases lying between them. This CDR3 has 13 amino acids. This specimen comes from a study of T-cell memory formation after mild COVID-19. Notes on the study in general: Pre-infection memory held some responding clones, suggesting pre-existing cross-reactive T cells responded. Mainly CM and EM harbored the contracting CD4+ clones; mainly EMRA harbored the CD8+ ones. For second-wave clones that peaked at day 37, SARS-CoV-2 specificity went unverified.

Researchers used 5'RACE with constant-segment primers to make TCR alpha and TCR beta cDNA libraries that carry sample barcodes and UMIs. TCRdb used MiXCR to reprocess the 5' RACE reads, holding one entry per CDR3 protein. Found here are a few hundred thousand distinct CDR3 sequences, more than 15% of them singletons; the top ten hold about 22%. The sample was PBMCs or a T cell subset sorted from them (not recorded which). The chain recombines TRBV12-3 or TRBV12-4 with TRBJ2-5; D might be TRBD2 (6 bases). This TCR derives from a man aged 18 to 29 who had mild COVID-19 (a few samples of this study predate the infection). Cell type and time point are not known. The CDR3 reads CASHIGGAETQYF. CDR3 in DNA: TGTGCCAGCCACATAGGCGGGGCTGAGACCCAGTACTTC.